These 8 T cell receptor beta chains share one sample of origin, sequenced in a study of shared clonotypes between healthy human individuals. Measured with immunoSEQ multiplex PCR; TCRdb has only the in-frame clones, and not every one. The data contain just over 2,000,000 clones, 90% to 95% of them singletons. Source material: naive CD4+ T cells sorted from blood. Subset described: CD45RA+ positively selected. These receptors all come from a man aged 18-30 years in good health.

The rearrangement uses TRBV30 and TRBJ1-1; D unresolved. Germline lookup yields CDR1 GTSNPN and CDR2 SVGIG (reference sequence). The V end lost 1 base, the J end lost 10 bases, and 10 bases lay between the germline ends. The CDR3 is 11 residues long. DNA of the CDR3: TGTGCCTGGAGTGAAGGGTTTGCAGCTTTCTTT. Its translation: CAWSEGFAAFF.

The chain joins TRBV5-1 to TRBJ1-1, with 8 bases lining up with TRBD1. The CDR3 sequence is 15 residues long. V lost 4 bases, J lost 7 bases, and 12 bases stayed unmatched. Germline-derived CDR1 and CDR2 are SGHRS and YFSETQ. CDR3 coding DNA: TGCGCCAGCAGCCAGAACAGGGCTGACAGGGGTGAAGCTTTCTTT. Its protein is CASSQNRADRGEAFF.

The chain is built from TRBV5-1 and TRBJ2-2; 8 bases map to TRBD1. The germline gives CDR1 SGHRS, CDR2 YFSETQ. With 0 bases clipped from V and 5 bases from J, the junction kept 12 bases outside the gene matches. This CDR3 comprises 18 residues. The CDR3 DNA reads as TGCGCCAGCAGCTTGGCCGGGTTTACAGGGGGTAATACCGGGGAGCTGTTTTTT. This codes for CASSLAGFTGGNTGELFF.

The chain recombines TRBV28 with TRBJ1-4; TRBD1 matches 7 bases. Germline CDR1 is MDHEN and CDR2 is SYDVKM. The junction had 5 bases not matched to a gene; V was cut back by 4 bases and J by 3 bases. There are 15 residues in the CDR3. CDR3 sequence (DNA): TGTGCCAGCAGTTCCCGGGACAGCTCTAATGAAAAACTGTTTTTT. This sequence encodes CASSSRDSSNEKLFF.

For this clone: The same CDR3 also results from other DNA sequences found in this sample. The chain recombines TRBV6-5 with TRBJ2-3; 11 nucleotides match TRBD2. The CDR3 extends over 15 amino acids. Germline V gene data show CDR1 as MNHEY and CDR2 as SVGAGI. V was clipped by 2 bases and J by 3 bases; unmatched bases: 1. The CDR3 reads CASSYLAGGTDTQYF. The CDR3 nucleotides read TGTGCCAGCAGTTACCTAGCGGGAGGAACAGATACGCAGTATTTT.

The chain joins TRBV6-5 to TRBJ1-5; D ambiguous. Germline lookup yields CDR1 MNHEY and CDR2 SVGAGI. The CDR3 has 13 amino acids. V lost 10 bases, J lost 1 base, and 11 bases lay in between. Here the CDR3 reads CATRPASNQPQHF. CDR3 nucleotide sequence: TGTGCCACCCGCCCGGCGAGCAATCAGCCCCAGCATTTT.

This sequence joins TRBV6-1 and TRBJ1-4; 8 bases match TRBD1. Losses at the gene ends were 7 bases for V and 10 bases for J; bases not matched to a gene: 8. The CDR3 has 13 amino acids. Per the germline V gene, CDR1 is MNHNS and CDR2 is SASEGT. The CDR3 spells CASILDRATKLFF. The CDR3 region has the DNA TGTGCCAGCATCTTGGACAGGGCGACAAAACTGTTTTTT.

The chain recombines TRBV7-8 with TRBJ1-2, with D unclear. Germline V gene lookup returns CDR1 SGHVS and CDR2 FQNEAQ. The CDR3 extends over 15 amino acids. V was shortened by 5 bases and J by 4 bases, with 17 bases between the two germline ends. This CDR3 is CASSPMVRRTYGYTF. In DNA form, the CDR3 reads TGTGCCAGCAGCCCTATGGTTCGACGGACCTATGGCTACACCTTC. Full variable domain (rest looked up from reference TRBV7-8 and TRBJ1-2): GAGVSQSPRYKVAKRGQDVALRCDPISGHVSLFWYQQALGQGPEFLTYFQNEAQLDKSGLPSDRFFAERPEGSVSTLKIQRTQQEDSAVYLCASSPMVRRTYGYTFGSGTRLTVV.